This entry features one T cell receptor (beta chain) sequence. TCRdb redid the calling of the RT-PCR reads with MiXCR, one entry per CDR3 protein. Altogether about 520,000 distinct CDR3 sequences are present, about 25% being singletons, with the ten largest covering 1.5% to 2%. The source of the sample is a study of response to subunit inactivated influenza vaccine. Unmatched junction bases numbered 9, after V lost 5 bases and J lost 0 bases. CDR3 length: 17 residues. Germline CDR1 is MDHEN and CDR2 is SYDVKM. J is TRBJ1-4 and V is TRBV28; TRBD1 agrees at 7 bases. The input for sequencing was CD4+ T cells sorted from PBMCs, taken roughly 5 days after vaccination. The sequence derives from a man aged 50 to 60 who received an inactivated influenza vaccine. As DNA, the CDR3 is TGTGCCAGCAGTCCACAGGGGCGTGGGGCAACTAATGAAAAACTGTTTTTT. Translating gives CASSPQGRGATNEKLFF.